Detailed here is one T cell receptor (beta chain). CDR1 and CDR2 from the germline V gene are SGHTS and YDEGEE. This CDR3 has 14 residues. The V segment lost 3 bases and the J segment 8 bases; nucleotides outside the gene matches: 6. Data came from immunoSEQ multiplex PCR; TCRdb stores just in-frame clones and leaves some out. The sample comprises under 250,000 clones, 80% to 85% of which are singletons, and approximately 4.8% rests with the top ten. The data are from a study of blood T cell repertoires in COVID-19. The rearrangement links TRBV5-8 to TRBJ1-4; TRBD1 matches at 8 bases. Sequenced input: peripheral blood. The sequence came from a man aged 50-59 years with active or convalescent COVID-19. The CDR3 region is CASSSTGAGEKLFF. CDR3 nucleotides: TGTGCCAGCAGCTCGACAGGGGCTGGGGAAAAACTGTTTTTT.